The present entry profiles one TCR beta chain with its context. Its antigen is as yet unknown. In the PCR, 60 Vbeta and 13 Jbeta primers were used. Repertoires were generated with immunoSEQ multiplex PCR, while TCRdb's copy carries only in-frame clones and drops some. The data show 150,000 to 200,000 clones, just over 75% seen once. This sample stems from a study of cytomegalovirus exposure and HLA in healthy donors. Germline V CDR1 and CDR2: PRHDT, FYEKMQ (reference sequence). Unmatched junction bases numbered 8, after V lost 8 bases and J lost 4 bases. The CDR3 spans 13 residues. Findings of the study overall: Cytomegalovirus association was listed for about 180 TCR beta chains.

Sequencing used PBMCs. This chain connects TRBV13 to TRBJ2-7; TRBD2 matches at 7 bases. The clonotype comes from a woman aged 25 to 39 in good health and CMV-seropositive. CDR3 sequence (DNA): TGTGCCAGCGCCTCGGGGCGGGAGTACGAGCAGTACTTC. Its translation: CASASGREYEQYF. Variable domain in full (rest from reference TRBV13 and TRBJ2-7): AAGVIQSPRHLIKEKRETATLKCYPIPRHDTVYWYQQGPGQDPQFLISFYEKMQSDKGSIPDRFSAQQFSDYHSELNMSSLELGDSALYFCASASGREYEQYFGPGTRLTVT.